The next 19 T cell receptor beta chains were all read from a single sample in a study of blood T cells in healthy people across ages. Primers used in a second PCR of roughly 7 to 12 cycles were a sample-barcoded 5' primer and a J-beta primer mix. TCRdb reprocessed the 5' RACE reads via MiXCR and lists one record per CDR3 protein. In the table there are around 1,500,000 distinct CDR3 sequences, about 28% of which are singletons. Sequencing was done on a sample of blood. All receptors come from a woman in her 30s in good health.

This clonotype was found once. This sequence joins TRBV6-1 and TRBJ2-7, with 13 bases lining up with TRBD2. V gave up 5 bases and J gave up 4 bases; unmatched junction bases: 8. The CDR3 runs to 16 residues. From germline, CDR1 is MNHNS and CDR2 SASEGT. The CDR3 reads CASSLGLAGRLYEQYF. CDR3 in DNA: TGTGCCAGCAGTCTGGGACTAGCGGGACGACTTTACGAGCAGTACTTC.

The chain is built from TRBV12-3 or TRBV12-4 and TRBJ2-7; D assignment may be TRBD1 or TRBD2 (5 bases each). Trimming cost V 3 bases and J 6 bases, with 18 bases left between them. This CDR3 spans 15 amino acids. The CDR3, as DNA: TGTGCCAGCAGTTTTCCGAGGGCAGGGAAGGCCGAGCAGTACTTC. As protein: CASSFPRAGKAEQYF.

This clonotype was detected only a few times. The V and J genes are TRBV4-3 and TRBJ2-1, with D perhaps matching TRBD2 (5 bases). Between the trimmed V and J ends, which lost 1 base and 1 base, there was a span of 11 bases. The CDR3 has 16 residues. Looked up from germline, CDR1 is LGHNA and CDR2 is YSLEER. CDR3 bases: TGCGCCAGCAGCCAAGGAACTAGGGAGTCCTACAATGAGCAGTTCTTC. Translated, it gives CASSQGTRESYNEQFF.

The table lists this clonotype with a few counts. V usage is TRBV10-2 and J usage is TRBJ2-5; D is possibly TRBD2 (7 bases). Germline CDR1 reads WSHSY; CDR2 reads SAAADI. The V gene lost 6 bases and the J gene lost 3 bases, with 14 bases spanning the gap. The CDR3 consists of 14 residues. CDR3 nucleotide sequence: TGCGCCAGCAGGTCTGGGGGGGCCGAAGAGACCCAGTACTTC. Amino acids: CASRSGGAEETQYF.

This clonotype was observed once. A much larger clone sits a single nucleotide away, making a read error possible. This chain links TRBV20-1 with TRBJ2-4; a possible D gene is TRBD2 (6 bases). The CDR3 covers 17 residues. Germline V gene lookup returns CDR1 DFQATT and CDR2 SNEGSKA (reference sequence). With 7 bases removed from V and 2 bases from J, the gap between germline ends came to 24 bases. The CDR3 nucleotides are TGCAGTGTGGATAAGTCTGGCGGGGAGATGTCCAAAAACATTCAGTACTTC. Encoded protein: CSVDKSGGEMSKNIQYF.

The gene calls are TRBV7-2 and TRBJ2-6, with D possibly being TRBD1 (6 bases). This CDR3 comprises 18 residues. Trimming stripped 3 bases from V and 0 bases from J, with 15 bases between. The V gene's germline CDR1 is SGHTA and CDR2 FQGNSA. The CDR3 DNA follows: TGTGCCAGCAGCTTCGATACAGGGTACGCCTCTGGGGCCAACGTCCTGACTTTC. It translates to CASSFDTGYASGANVLTF.

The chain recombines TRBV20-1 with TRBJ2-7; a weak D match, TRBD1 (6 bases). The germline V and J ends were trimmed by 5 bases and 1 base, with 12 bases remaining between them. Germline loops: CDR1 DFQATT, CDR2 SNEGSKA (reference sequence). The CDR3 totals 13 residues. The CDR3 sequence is CSAFYQGSYEQYF. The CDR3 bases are TGCAGTGCTTTTTATCAGGGGTCCTACGAGCAGTACTTC.

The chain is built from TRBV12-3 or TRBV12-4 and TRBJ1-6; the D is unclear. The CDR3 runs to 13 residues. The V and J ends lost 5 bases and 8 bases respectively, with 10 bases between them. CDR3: CASSLDTHSPLHF. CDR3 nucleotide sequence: TGTGCCAGCAGTCTAGACACCCATTCACCCCTCCACTTT.

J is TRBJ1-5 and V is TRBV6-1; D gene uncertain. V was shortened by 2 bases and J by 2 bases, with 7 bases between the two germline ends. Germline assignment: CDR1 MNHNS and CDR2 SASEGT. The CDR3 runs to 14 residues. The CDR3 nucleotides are TGTGCCAGCAGTGAAATGTCGGGCAATCAGCCCCAGCATTTT. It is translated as CASSEMSGNQPQHF.

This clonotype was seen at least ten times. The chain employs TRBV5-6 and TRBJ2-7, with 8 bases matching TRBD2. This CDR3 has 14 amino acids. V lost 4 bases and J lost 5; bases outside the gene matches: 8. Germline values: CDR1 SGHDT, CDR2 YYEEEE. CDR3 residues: CASSEGTSPNEQYF. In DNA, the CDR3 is TGTGCCAGCAGCGAGGGGACTAGTCCGAACGAGCAGTACTTC.

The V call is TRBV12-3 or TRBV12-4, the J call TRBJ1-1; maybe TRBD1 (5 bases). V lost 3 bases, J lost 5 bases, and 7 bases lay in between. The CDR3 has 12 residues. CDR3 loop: CASSLTATEAFF. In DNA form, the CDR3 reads TGTGCCAGCAGTTTGACAGCTACTGAAGCTTTCTTT.

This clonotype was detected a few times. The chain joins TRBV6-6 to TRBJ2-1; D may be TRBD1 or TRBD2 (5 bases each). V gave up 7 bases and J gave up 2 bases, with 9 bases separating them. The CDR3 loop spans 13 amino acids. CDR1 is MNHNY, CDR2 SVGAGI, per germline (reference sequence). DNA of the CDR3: TGTGCCAGCATGGGGGTTGCCTACAATGAGCAGTTCTTC. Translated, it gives CASMGVAYNEQFF.

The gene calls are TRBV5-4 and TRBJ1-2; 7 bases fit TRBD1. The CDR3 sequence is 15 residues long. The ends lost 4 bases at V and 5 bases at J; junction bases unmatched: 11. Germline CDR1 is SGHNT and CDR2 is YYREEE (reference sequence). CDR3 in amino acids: CASSKGQPEAYGYTF. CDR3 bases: TGTGCCAGCAGCAAGGGACAGCCTGAAGCTTATGGCTACACCTTC. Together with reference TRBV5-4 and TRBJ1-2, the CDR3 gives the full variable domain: ETGVTQSPTHLIKTRGQQVTLRCSSQSGHNTVSWYQQALGQGPQFIFQYYREEENGRGNFPPRFSGLQFPNYSSELNVNALELDDSALYLCASSKGQPEAYGYTFGSGTRLTVV.

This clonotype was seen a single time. CDR3 loop: CASSSYDVEKTQFF. DNA for the CDR3: TGTGCCAGCAGCTCCTACGATGTAGAAAAGACCCAGTTCTTC. The rearrangement links TRBV11-2 to TRBJ2-1; D gene unclear. Trimming left V 4 bases short and J 13 bases short, with 20 bases between. CDR3 size: 14 residues. CDR1 is SGHAT and CDR2 is FQNNGV in the germline V gene.

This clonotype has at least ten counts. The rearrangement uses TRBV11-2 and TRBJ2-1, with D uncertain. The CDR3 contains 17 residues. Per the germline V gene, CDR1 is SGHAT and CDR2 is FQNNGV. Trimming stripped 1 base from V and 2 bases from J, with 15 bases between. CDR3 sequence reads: CASSLVGNRSPYNEQFF. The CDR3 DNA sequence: TGTGCCAGCAGCTTAGTTGGGAACCGTTCCCCCTACAATGAGCAGTTCTTC.

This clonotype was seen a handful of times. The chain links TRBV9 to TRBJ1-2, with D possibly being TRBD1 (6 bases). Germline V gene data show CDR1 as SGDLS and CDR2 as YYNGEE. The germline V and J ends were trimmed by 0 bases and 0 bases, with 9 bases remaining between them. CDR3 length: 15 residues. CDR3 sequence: CASSVGGHTNYGYTF. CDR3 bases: TGTGCCAGCAGCGTAGGGGGACATACTAACTATGGCTACACCTTC.

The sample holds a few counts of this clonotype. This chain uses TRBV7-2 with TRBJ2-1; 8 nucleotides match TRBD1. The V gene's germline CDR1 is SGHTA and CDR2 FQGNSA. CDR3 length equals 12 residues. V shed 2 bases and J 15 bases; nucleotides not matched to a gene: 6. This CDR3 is CASSLRGQGPFF. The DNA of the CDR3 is TGTGCCAGCAGCTTAAGAGGACAGGGACCGTTCTTC.

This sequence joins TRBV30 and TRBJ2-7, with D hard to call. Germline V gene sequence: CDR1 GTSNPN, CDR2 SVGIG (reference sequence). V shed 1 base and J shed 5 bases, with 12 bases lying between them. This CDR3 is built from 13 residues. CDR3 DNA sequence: TGTGCCTGGAGTGCGATTATCCCCCACGAGCAGTACTTC. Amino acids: CAWSAIIPHEQYF.

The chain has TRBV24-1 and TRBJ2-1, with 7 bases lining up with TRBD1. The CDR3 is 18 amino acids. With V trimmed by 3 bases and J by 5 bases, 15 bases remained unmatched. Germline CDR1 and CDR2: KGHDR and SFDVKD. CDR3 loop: CATSDRWVLGRGNNEQFF. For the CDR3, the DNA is TGTGCCACCAGTGATCGTTGGGTCTTGGGCAGGGGGAACAATGAGCAGTTCTTC.